The present T cell receptor (beta chain) was sequenced within a study of control samples from healthy donors and cancer patients. The method was immunoSEQ multiplex PCR; TCRdb's version includes in-frame clones alone and lacks a portion of them. The sample lists fewer than 70,000 clones, around 94% occurring once. The CDR3 length is 14 residues. Germline V gives CDR1 SGHTA, CDR2 FQGTGA. V gave up 4 bases and J gave up 5 bases, with 12 bases separating them. The V call is TRBV7-3, the J call TRBJ2-1, with D perhaps matching TRBD2 (6 bases). The clonotype was recovered from a man in his thirties or forties in good health. The sequencing sample was made of blood. CDR3 bases: TGTGCCAGCAGCTCGGGGAGGCCAGACAATGAGCAGTTCTTC. Protein sequence: CASSSGRPDNEQFF.